This T cell receptor beta chain was found in a study of blood T cell repertoires in COVID-19. Study details: PBMCs, B-cell-depleted T cells, or T cells provided the cDNA or gDNA that made up the material.

The data were produced by immunoSEQ multiplex PCR, yet TCRdb's version contains in-frame clones alone and is incomplete. The sample holds about 110,000 clones, about 80% seen once. J was trimmed by 7 bases and V by 4 bases; bases with no gene match: 7. Germline V gene lookup returns CDR1 SGHDT and CDR2 YYEEEE. CDR3 length: 14 amino acids. Sequencing was performed on peripheral blood. This clonotype was sampled from a woman aged 45-59 years with acute or convalescent COVID-19. The chain joins TRBV5-6 to TRBJ2-7; 11 positions match TRBD2. CDR3 DNA sequence: TGTGCCAGCAGCCTGACTAGCGGGGTGGGAGAGCAGTACTTC. It specifies CASSLTSGVGEQYF.